The next 21 T cell receptor beta chains were all read from a single sample in a study of T cell clonality in common variable immunodeficiency. These TCRs are of unknown antigen specificity. Study-level findings and limits: Reportedly, TCR beta sequences from common variable immunodeficiency showed fewer deletions and N-nucleotide insertions.

Assay used: immunoSEQ multiplex PCR; TCRdb lists only in-frame clones, some missing. The table lists just over 25,000 clones, with no singletons. The sequenced sample consisted of peripheral blood mononuclear cells. All receptors come from a human donor with common variable immunodeficiency.

This clone has at least ten counts. The read ends 3 residues early relative to the CDR3; the germline J gene fills the gap. The chain has TRBV6-2 or TRBV6-3 and TRBJ2-2; D gene ambiguous. Trimming took off 2 bases at V and 3 bases at J, with 4 bases between the two ends. Germline CDR1 is MNHEY and CDR2 is SVGEGT. The CDR3 loop spans 13 amino acids. The covered CDR3 bases are TGTGCCAGCAGTTACCTAGACACCGGGGAG. This sequence encodes CASSYLDTGE. The full CDR3 reads CASSYLDTGELFF.

This clone was observed many times. From the germline J gene comes the end of the CDR3, since the read stops 3 residues before it. V and J are TRBV28 and TRBJ1-5; no clear D. The CDR3 is 11 amino acids. V gave up 7 bases and J gave up 2 bases, with 3 bases separating them. Germline V gene lookup returns CDR1 MDHEN and CDR2 SYDVKM. CDR3 DNA, as far as it was read: TGTGCCAGCACAGGCAATCAGCCC. This codes for CASTGNQP. The full CDR3 sequence reads CASTGNQPQHF.

This clone was detected ten times or more. From the germline J gene comes the end of the CDR3, since the read stops 3 residues before it. V usage is TRBV6-2 or TRBV6-3 and J usage is TRBJ2-3, with D perhaps matching TRBD2 (6 bases). CDR1 and CDR2 from the germline V gene are MNHEY and SVGEGT. The CDR3 contains 16 residues. The V gene lost 5 bases and the J gene lost 2 bases, with 17 bases spanning the gap. The CDR3 here is CASSKWRVTNTDTQYF. The sequenced CDR3 bases are TGTGCCAGCAGTAAGTGGAGGGTGACTAACACAGATACG.

Turning to this clone: The CDR3 is cut off 3 residues early in the read; its end comes from the germline J gene. The sample carries other DNA sequences with the same CDR3. J is TRBJ2-7 and V is TRBV19, with 9 positions matching TRBD1. This CDR3 spans 12 amino acids. Germline V gene sequence: CDR1 LNHDA, CDR2 SQIVND (reference sequence). V trimming: 6 bases; J trimming: 5 bases; junction bases outside the gene matches: 2. The sequenced part of the CDR3 DNA is TGTGCCAGTAGCAGACAGGGGGACGAG. Amino acid sequence: CASSRQGDE. The entire CDR3 protein is CASSRQGDEQYF.

This clone was observed a few times. The read falls 3 residues short of the CDR3 end, and the missing part is taken from the germline J gene. This rearrangement joins TRBV7-8 to TRBJ2-1; 7 bases line up with TRBD1. Germline-derived CDR1 and CDR2 are SGHVS and FQNEAQ. V lost 1 base to trimming and J lost 6 bases; unmatched junction nucleotides: 6. The length of the CDR3 is 15 residues. The CDR3 protein is CASSLGGGRSNEQFF. The part of the CDR3 DNA that was read is TGTGCCAGCAGCTTAGGAGGGGGCCGTTCCAATGAG.

This clone has ten or more counts. Here the CDR3 reads CASSTQSETQYF. Partial CDR3 DNA: TGTGCCAGCAGCACCCAGTCTGAGACC. The chain combines TRBV7-9 with TRBJ2-5, with D hard to call. The read ends 3 residues shy of where the CDR3 ends; the end is completed using the germline J gene. The CDR3 length is 12 residues. Trimming cost V 5 bases and J 5 bases, with 9 bases left between them. The V gene's germline CDR1 is SEHNR and CDR2 FQNEAQ (reference sequence).

This clone has ten or more counts. Read sequence stops 3 residues before the CDR3 end, and the germline J gene provides the missing end. The rearrangement links TRBV20-1 to TRBJ2-3, with TRBD2 identical over 7 bases. The ends lost 6 bases at V and 0 bases at J; junction bases unmatched: 9. The CDR3 length is 15 residues. The germline gives CDR1 DFQATT, CDR2 SNEGSKA (reference sequence). CDR3 DNA, as far as it was read: TGCAGTGCCCCCCGGTTCGGGGGGAGCACAGATACG. Protein: CSAPRFGGSTDT. From start to end, the CDR3 is CSAPRFGGSTDTQYF.

Comment on this clone: The read gets to within 3 residues of the CDR3 end, and the germline J gene fills in the rest. The chain is built from TRBV7-2 and TRBJ2-1; 8 bases fit TRBD2. The germline CDR1 and CDR2 sequences are SGHTA and FQGNSA. The CDR3 is 15 amino acids. The J segment lost 8 bases and the V segment lost 2 bases, leaving 8 bases of the junction unmatched. CDR3 sequence: CASSLMSGRLHEQFF. CDR3 bases read: TGTGCCAGCAGCTTAATGAGCGGGAGATTACATGAG.

This clone was seen a few times. The CDR3 is cut off 3 residues early in the read; its end comes from the germline J gene. The V call is TRBV6-2 or TRBV6-3, the J call TRBJ2-1; 7 nucleotides agree with TRBD1. The CDR3 is made up of 16 amino acids. CDR1 and CDR2 (germline): MNHEY, SVGEGT. J lost 7 bases, V lost 6 bases, and 15 bases had no gene match. The CDR3 DNA, read in part, is TGTGCCAGCAGCCCCAAGGTAGGGGGCCAAGGGAATGAG. It translates to CASSPKVGGQGNE. The whole CDR3 protein reads CASSPKVGGQGNEQFF.

Many counts were recorded for this clone. Incomplete CDR3 DNA: TGTGCCAGCAGCTTGACTAGCGGTCGCGAG. Translated, it gives CASSLTSGRE. The whole CDR3 protein reads CASSLTSGREQYF. The rearrangement uses TRBV7-2 and TRBJ2-7; 9 bases fit TRBD2. The read is 3 residues too short to cover the CDR3 end, so that end is filled in from the germline J gene. The germline CDR1 and CDR2 sequences are SGHTA and FQGNSA. The CDR3 is 13 amino acids. The V and J ends lost 3 bases and 6 bases, in that order; junction bases with no gene match: 3.

This clone was counted at least ten times. The DNA read from the CDR3 is TGTGCCAGCAGTTACTTACGCGGGGCCCACAATGAG. As protein: CASSYLRGAHNE. The full CDR3 is CASSYLRGAHNEQFF. This chain connects TRBV6-2 or TRBV6-3 to TRBJ2-1; D may be TRBD2 (6 bases). The observed sequence ends 3 residues before the CDR3 terminus, with the missing tail filled in from the germline J gene. The CDR3 is 15 residues long. Per germline, CDR1 MNHEY and CDR2 SVGEGT. Trimming removed 1 base from V and 5 bases from J, with 12 bases in between.

This clone appeared many times. The CDR3 protein is CASDRAWRTEAFF. CDR3 DNA (partial): TGTGCCAGCGACAGGGCTTGGCGCACTGAA. This chain joins TRBV6-2 or TRBV6-3 and TRBJ1-1; 7 bases match TRBD1. The read falls 3 residues short of the CDR3 end, and the missing part is taken from the germline J gene. The germline V gene has CDR1 MNHEY and CDR2 SVGEGT. The CDR3 is 13 amino acids. The junction had 7 bases not matched to a gene; V was cut back by 8 bases and J by 4 bases.

This clone was found a few times. The CDR3 end lies 3 residues beyond the end of the read and is filled in from the germline J gene. Additional DNA sequences in this sample encode the identical CDR3. The V call is TRBV30, the J call TRBJ2-5, with D possibly matching TRBD2 (7 bases). This CDR3 is 13 amino acids long. With 1 base removed from V and 5 bases from J, the gap between germline ends came to 11 bases. Germline assignment: CDR1 GTSNPN and CDR2 SVGIG (reference sequence). CDR3 loop: CAWSGGRGETQYF. The CDR3 DNA, read in part, is TGTGCCTGGAGTGGAGGGAGGGGGGAGACC.

This clone occurred many times. With the read ending 3 residues before the CDR3 end, the germline J gene is used to fill in that end. This chain joins TRBV6-2 or TRBV6-3 and TRBJ1-5, with a tentative D call TRBD1 (6 bases). V was trimmed by 6 bases and J by 8 bases, leaving 20 bases between them. The CDR3 covers 15 residues. Germline CDR1 reads MNHEY; CDR2 reads SVGEGT. CDR3 sequence: CASSLTSGEWEPQHF. The covered CDR3 bases are TGTGCCAGCAGCTTAACTTCAGGGGAGTGGGAGCCC.

The sample holds a few counts of this clone. The sequenced fragment ends 3 residues before the CDR3 boundary, so the rest is inferred from the germline J gene. This chain connects TRBV5-6 to TRBJ2-7; unclear D gene. This CDR3 contains 13 residues. V was clipped by 4 bases and J by 2 bases, with 10 bases between them. Germline CDR1 is SGHDT and CDR2 is YYEEEE. CDR3 DNA, as far as it was read: TGTGCCAGCAGCACCGGCGGCCCCTACGAG. Translation gives CASSTGGPYE. From start to end, the CDR3 is CASSTGGPYEQYF.

This clone was counted ten times or more. The covered CDR3 bases are TGCGCCAGCGTTGAAAACACAGGGGGCACTGAA. This sequence encodes CASVENTGGTE. The CDR3 in full is CASVENTGGTEAFF. The genes are TRBV5-1 and TRBJ1-1; TRBD1 matches 8 bases. From the germline J gene comes the end of the CDR3, since the read stops 3 residues before it. CDR1 SGHRS and CDR2 YFSETQ come from the germline V gene. This CDR3 is built from 14 residues. V lost 7 bases and J lost 4; bases outside the gene matches: 9.

This clone has ten or more counts. The read ends 3 residues shy of where the CDR3 ends; the end is completed using the germline J gene. V is TRBV7-8 and J is TRBJ2-1; 9 bases are shared with TRBD1. CDR3 length: 15 residues. With V trimmed by 5 bases and J by 4 bases, 6 bases remained unmatched. CDR1 and CDR2 (germline): SGHVS, FQNEAQ. CDR3 DNA, as far as it was read: TGTGCCAGCAGCCCATCGGGACAGGGATACAATGAG. The encoded protein is CASSPSGQGYNE. The whole CDR3 reads CASSPSGQGYNEQFF.

This clone has at least ten counts. The CDR3 is cut off 3 residues early in the read; its end comes from the germline J gene. Different DNA sequences within this sample yield the same CDR3. The V gene is TRBV18, the J gene TRBJ1-4; D gene unclear. CDR3 length: 13 residues. With 6 bases removed from V and 7 bases from J, the gap between germline ends came to 12 bases. CDR1 KGHSH and CDR2 LQKENI come from the germline V gene. Incomplete CDR3 DNA: TGTGCCAGCTCCCCAAACTACGGTGAAAAA. Translating gives CASSPNYGEK. From start to end, the CDR3 is CASSPNYGEKLFF. The whole variable domain, remainder taken from reference TRBV18 and TRBJ1-4, is NAGVMQNPRHLVRRRGQEARLRCSPMKGHSHVYWYRQLPEEGLKFMVYLQKENIIDESGMPKERFSAEFPKEGPSILRIQQVVRGDSAAYFCASSPNYGEKLFFGSGTQLSVL.

This clone was detected many times. The observed sequence ends 3 residues before the CDR3 terminus, with the missing tail filled in from the germline J gene. The V gene is TRBV5-1, the J gene TRBJ2-2; TRBD2 aligns across 8 bases. J lost 5 bases, V lost 6 bases, and 6 bases had no gene match. Germline V CDR1 and CDR2: SGHRS, YFSETQ. The CDR3 runs 14 residues. The sequenced part of the CDR3 DNA is TGCGCCAGCACGACTAGCGAACCAACCGGGGAG. It yields the protein CASTTSEPTGE. The full CDR3 protein reads CASTTSEPTGELFF.

This clone occurred many times. Coverage ceases 3 residues before the CDR3 finishes, and the germline J gene fills in the end. The chain combines TRBV20-1 with TRBJ2-7; TRBD1 matches 10 bases. Germline lookup yields CDR1 DFQATT and CDR2 SNEGSKA (reference sequence). This CDR3 is 14 amino acids long. V trimming: 6 bases; J trimming: 5 bases; junction bases outside the gene matches: 10. This CDR3 reads CSASKRTGGDEQYF. The sequenced CDR3 bases are TGCAGTGCCTCCAAAAGGACAGGGGGGGACGAG.

The sample holds many counts of this clone. The read terminates 3 residues before the CDR3 end, so the remaining end is supplied by the germline J gene. This chain joins TRBV2 and TRBJ2-5; a possible D gene is TRBD1 (6 bases). The V and J ends lost 6 bases and 3 bases respectively, with 14 bases between them. CDR3 size: 14 residues. CDR1 is SNHLY and CDR2 is FYNNEI in the germline V gene. The CDR3 bases that were read are TGTGCCAGCAGGGTTACAGGGTGGGAAGAGACC. Protein: CASRVTGWEET. The CDR3 in its entirety is CASRVTGWEETQYF.